These 19 T cell receptor beta chains came from one sample sequenced in a study of identical twins. TCRdb itself ran the 5' RACE reads through MiXCR, one entry per CDR3 protein. The data contain about 530,000 distinct CDR3 sequences, approximately 20% of them singletons. These data also formed part of another study, on yellow fever vaccine responses in identical twins.

What was sequenced was CD4+ T cells sorted from blood. Receptors originate from a woman under 30 in good health.

V gene TRBV5-1 combines with J gene TRBJ2-1; 8 bases are a match to TRBD2. The junction had 17 bases not matched to a gene; V was cut back by 4 bases and J by 5 bases. Germline V CDR1 and CDR2: SGHRS, YFSETQ. The CDR3 sequence is 18 residues long. CDR3 in DNA: TGCGCCAGCAGCCCTCTTGCCCCAGCGGGGGCCGGGGACAATGAGCAGTTCTTC. Translation gives CASSPLAPAGAGDNEQFF.

The rearrangement links TRBV4-1 to TRBJ2-1; no reliable D call. Trimming left V 0 bases short and J 6 bases short, with 6 bases between. The CDR3 is 13 residues long. Germline V gives CDR1 MGHRA, CDR2 YSYEKL. The CDR3 nucleotides read TGCGCCAGCAGCCAAGATCCCAGCAATGAGCAGTTCTTC. Its translation is CASSQDPSNEQFF.

A few counts support this clonotype. This rearrangement joins TRBV29-1 to TRBJ2-7, with 10 bases matching TRBD1. Germline V gene sequence: CDR1 SQVTM, CDR2 ANQGSEA. The CDR3 consists of 13 residues. With V trimmed by 6 bases and J by 6 bases, 8 bases remained unmatched. The DNA of the CDR3 is TGCAGCGTGGAAAAGGACAGGGGGGGCGAGCAGTACTTC. Translation: CSVEKDRGGEQYF.

The gene calls are TRBV29-1 and TRBJ1-1, with TRBD1 identical over 10 bases. Germline values: CDR1 SQVTM, CDR2 ANQGSEA. The ends lost 7 bases at V and 5 bases at J; junction bases unmatched: 4. The CDR3 spans 12 residues. The chain's CDR3 is CSGGQGRTEAFF. DNA of the CDR3: TGCAGCGGGGGACAGGGGAGGACTGAAGCTTTCTTT.

This clonotype appeared a few times. The chain uses TRBV7-9 and TRBJ2-7; 10 bases fit TRBD2. Unmatched junction bases numbered 5, after V lost 5 bases and J lost 4 bases. CDR1 and CDR2 from the germline V gene are SEHNR and FQNEAQ (reference sequence). The CDR3 contains 14 residues. The CDR3 nucleotides read TGTGCCAGCAGCGACGGGACTAGCGAATACGAGCAGTACTTC. It is translated as CASSDGTSEYEQYF. The variable domain in full, with the rest retrieved from reference TRBV7-9 and TRBJ2-7, is DTGVSQNPRHKITKRGQNVTFRCDPISEHNRLYWYRQTLGQGPEFLTYFQNEAQLEKSRLLSDRFSAERPKGSFSTLEIQRTEQGDSAMYLCASSDGTSEYEQYFGPGTRLTVT.

This clonotype turned up a few times. This chain connects TRBV27 to TRBJ2-1; D gene unclear. The CDR3 covers 14 residues. The germline gives CDR1 MNHEY, CDR2 SMNVEV (reference sequence). V lost 0 bases and J 8 bases, leaving 11 bases between the germline ends. CDR3 in DNA: TGTGCCAGCAGTTTATCCCTAGTTGCCGATGAGCAGTTCTTC. Translated, it gives CASSLSLVADEQFF.

This clonotype was counted between two and nine times. The V and J genes are TRBV15 and TRBJ2-7; 10 bases align to TRBD1. Germline V gives CDR1 LNHNV, CDR2 YYDKDF (reference sequence). CDR3 length: 15 amino acids. V lost 6 bases, J lost 3 bases, and 8 bases stayed unmatched. For the CDR3, the DNA is TGTGCCACCAGATCAATCGGGACAGGGGACTACGAGCAGTACTTC. Its translation: CATRSIGTGDYEQYF.

V usage is TRBV5-4 and J usage is TRBJ1-6; 7 bases fit TRBD1. The germline CDR1 and CDR2 sequences are SGHNT and YYREEE (reference sequence). J lost 7 bases, V lost 0 bases, and 4 bases had no gene match. This CDR3 is 15 amino acids long. CDR3 region: CASSLVDRVNSPLHF. The CDR3 DNA reads TGTGCCAGCAGCTTGGTTGACAGGGTGAATTCACCCCTCCACTTT.

The CDR3 DNA reads TGTGCCAGCAGTGTTCCACGGGGATTGGGGAATGAGCAGTTCTTC. It encodes CASSVPRGLGNEQFF. The genes are TRBV6-1 and TRBJ2-1, with a possible D match to TRBD2 (5 bases). Germline V CDR1 and CDR2: MNHNS, SASEGT. V lost 4 bases and J 7 bases, leaving 17 bases between the germline ends. The CDR3 contains 15 residues.

A few counts support this clonotype. The chain couples TRBV12-3 or TRBV12-4 to TRBJ1-6; D gene unclear. The CDR3 runs to 15 residues. Trimming pared 1 base from V and 10 bases from J, leaving 14 bases between. CDR3: CASSLDRQLHSPLHF. The CDR3 region has the DNA TGTGCCAGCAGTTTAGACCGTCAGCTACACTCACCCCTCCACTTT.

This clonotype was seen only once. The chain carries TRBV7-6 and TRBJ2-3; 12 bases line up with TRBD2. V lost 4 bases, J lost 3 bases, and 11 bases stayed unmatched. This CDR3 has 18 residues. CDR1 and CDR2 from the germline V gene are SGHVS and FNYEAQ. Here the CDR3 DNA reads TGTGCCAGCAGCTCGACTAGCGGGGGTATCCTAAGTACAGATACGCAGTATTTT. Translating it yields CASSSTSGGILSTDTQYF. Complete variable domain (other parts from reference TRBV7-6 and TRBJ2-3): GAGVSQSPRYKVTKRGQDVALRCDPISGHVSLYWYRQALGQGPEFLTYFNYEAQQDKSGLPNDRFSAERPEGSISTLTIQRTEQRDSAMYRCASSSTSGGILSTDTQYFGPGTRLTVL.

The chain is built from TRBV12-3 or TRBV12-4 and TRBJ2-3; D possibly corresponds to TRBD2 (6 bases). This CDR3 comprises 19 residues. The ends were cut back, 3 bases at V and 1 base at J, with 23 bases in the middle. CDR3 sequence (DNA): TGTGCCAGCAGTTTTTTGTCGAGTGGGCGGGACCACGGCACAGATACGCAGTATTTT. This gives the protein CASSFLSSGRDHGTDTQYF.

V is TRBV20-1 and J is TRBJ1-2; the D gene is possibly TRBD1 (5 bases). The CDR3 is made up of 14 amino acids. Germline lookup yields CDR1 DFQATT and CDR2 SNEGSKA (reference sequence). V was trimmed by 0 bases and J by 6 bases, leaving 14 bases between them. CDR3 sequence (DNA): TGCAGTGCTAGAGATGAGAACAGAGGGGATGGCTACACCTTC. Amino acids: CSARDENRGDGYTF.

This clonotype was observed a handful of times. The rearrangement uses TRBV6-4 and TRBJ2-7; D call uncertain. The CDR3 is 11 amino acids. V lost 8 bases, J lost 1 base, and 6 bases lay in between. Per the germline V gene, CDR1 is MRHNA and CDR2 is SNTAGT. CDR3 sequence: CASEGSYEQYF. The CDR3 DNA is TGTGCCAGCGAAGGTTCCTACGAGCAGTACTTC.

V and J are TRBV10-3 and TRBJ1-6, with D possibly matching TRBD1 (6 bases). The length of the CDR3 is 15 residues. Germline assignment: CDR1 ENHRY and CDR2 SYGVKD. V dropped 5 bases and J dropped 3 bases, with 11 bases sitting between them. The CDR3 spells CAISPGQGYNSPLHF. CDR3 sequence (DNA): TGTGCCATCAGTCCGGGACAAGGCTATAATTCACCCCTCCACTTT.

This chain links TRBV29-1 with TRBJ2-4; 7 positions agree with TRBD2. There are 13 residues in the CDR3. Germline V gene lookup returns CDR1 SQVTM and CDR2 ANQGSEA. Germline trimming cut 4 bases from V and 2 bases from J; bases unmatched to any gene: 2. DNA for the CDR3: TGCAGCGTTGCCGGGGGGTCCAAAAACATTCAGTACTTC. Encoded protein: CSVAGGSKNIQYF. Supplemented by reference TRBV29-1 and TRBJ2-4, the full variable domain reads SAVISQKPSRDICQRGTSLTIQCQVDSQVTMMFWYRQQPGQSLTLIATANQGSEATYESGFVIDKFPISRPNLTFSTLTVSNMSPEDSSIYLCSVAGGSKNIQYFGAGTRLSVL.

This clonotype was observed a handful of times. V usage is TRBV3-1 and J usage is TRBJ2-1; 7 nucleotides line up with TRBD2. The CDR3 spans 19 residues. Unmatched junction bases numbered 12, after V lost 1 base and J lost 0 bases. Germline CDR1 LGHDT, CDR2 YNNKEL (reference sequence). CDR3 loop: CASSQGMGGGLSSYNEQFF. The CDR3 DNA sequence: TGTGCCAGCAGCCAAGGTATGGGCGGGGGATTAAGCTCCTACAATGAGCAGTTCTTC.

This clonotype has just a few counts. This rearrangement joins TRBV11-2 to TRBJ1-1; TRBD1 matches at 7 bases. There are 15 residues in the CDR3. Per germline, CDR1 SGHAT and CDR2 FQNNGV. V lost 1 base, J lost 6 bases, and 8 bases stayed unmatched. As DNA, the CDR3 is TGTGCCAGCAGCTTAGTCGGAGGGGGCATGTCTGAAGCTTTCTTT. Translation: CASSLVGGGMSEAFF.

This clonotype was observed a handful of times. The genes are TRBV12-3 or TRBV12-4 and TRBJ2-1; 7 nucleotides agree with TRBD1. Germline trimming cut 3 bases from V and 6 bases from J; bases unmatched to any gene: 8. The CDR3 is 15 amino acids. The DNA of the CDR3 is TGTGCCAGCAGTTTCCCGGGACAGCGAACCAATGAGCAGTTCTTC. Translated, it gives CASSFPGQRTNEQFF.